This TCR beta chain is drawn from a study of cytomegalovirus exposure and HLA in healthy donors (dated by TCRdb to 2017 to 2019). Concerning the study at large: According to a later analysis, one platform produced both the roughly 120 validation repertoires and the 670 or so repertoires of the first cohort. The aim of the study was to test whether cataloging public T cell receptors could identify signatures of past pathogen exposure. Besides the first cohort of 666 subjects, a separate validation cohort made up of over 95 different subjects was used. The study combined high-throughput TCR immunosequencing, statistical association of individual TCRs with disease status, and machine learning to predict cytomegalovirus infection status. What the authors observed across the whole study: It was suggested by the authors that the approach could potentially be generalized to other disease states and immunological phenotypes. Of the cluster scores, around 95% were above 0 in a later analysis, which found that TCRs clustered in the first cohort also tended to co-occur in the approximately 120 validation repertoires. The validation cohort had no HLA typing available for a later analysis, so co-occurrence within that cohort was assessed over all 130 or so repertoires. A total of around 150 TCR beta chains were listed by the study as associated with cytomegalovirus. The classifier was reported to diagnose cytomegalovirus status with high specificity and sensitivity in both the original cohort and the validation cohort. A few of the identified cytomegalovirus-associated TCR beta chains were confirmed in vitro to be specific for cytomegalovirus antigens. While some public TCRs were present in many individuals, most TCR sequences turned up only very rarely across donors.

The CDR3 runs 13 amino acids, cysteine and phenylalanine included. Here the CDR3 DNA is all that survives: 39 bases in frame from base 1. V is pruned by 5 bases and J by 0 bases, leaving 1 base of the junction without a gene match. The germline V gene yields SGHNT for CDR1 and YENEEA for CDR2. With respect to this clone: The specificity of this receptor is unknown. Per-base quality was not reported, and no clone a single base away is much larger than it.

The donors were included in the validation cohort of over a hundred subjects, a group kept apart from the roughly 690-subject first cohort. Library preparation employed the immunoSEQ multiplex PCR assay. Processing in the source paper ran as follows. A statistical classification framework was developed to diagnose cytomegalovirus status using the catalog of TCR beta chain sequences. In its TCRdb copy, this immuneACCESS table keeps in-frame sequences only and misses some clones. Where compared with another copy, unresolved V genes explain less than half of these, and the others have no known cause. V and J calls and clone size are given by that table; D and trimming were obtained from the DNA. This sample is represented by around 250,000 clones; 90% of them were singletons. 3.1% of the sample is in the top ten clones.

The sequenced sample consisted of PBMCs. The V gene is TRBV11-3 and the J gene is TRBJ2-7; 7 of the junction bases match TRBD1. This TCR was recovered from a young woman in good health and CMV-seronegative. The DNA sequence is given as TGTGCCAGCAGCGGGGACAGCTCCTACGAGCAGTACTTC. This codes for CASSGDSSYEQYF. Extended through the reference TRBV11-3 and TRBJ2-7 proteins, this CDR3 yields the full variable domain: EAGVVQSPRYKIIEKKQPVAFWCNPISGHNTLYWYLQNLGQGPELLIRYENEEAVDDSQLPKDRFSAERLKGVDSTLKIQPAELGDSAVYLCASSGDSSYEQYFGPGTRLTVT.